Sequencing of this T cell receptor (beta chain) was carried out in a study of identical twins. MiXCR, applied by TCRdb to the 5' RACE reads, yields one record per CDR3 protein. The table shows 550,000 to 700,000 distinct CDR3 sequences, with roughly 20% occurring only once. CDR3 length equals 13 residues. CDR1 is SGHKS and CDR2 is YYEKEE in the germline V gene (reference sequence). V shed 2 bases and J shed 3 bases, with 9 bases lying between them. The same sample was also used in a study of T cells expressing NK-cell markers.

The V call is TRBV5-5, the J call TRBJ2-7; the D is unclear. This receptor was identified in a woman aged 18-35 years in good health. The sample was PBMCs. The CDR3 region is CASSFNTIYEQYF. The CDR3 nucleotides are TGTGCCAGCAGCTTCAACACTATCTACGAGCAGTACTTC. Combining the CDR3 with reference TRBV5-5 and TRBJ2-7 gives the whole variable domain DAGVTQSPTHLIKTRGQQVTLRCSPISGHKSVSWYQQVLGQGPQFIFQYYEKEERGRGNFPDRFSARQFPNYSSELNVNALLLGDSALYLCASSFNTIYEQYFGPGTRLTVT.